This TCR beta chain was recovered during a study of preoperative IRX-2 immunotherapy in early breast cancer. The CDR3 contains 17 residues. Trimming removed 4 bases from V and 5 bases from J; junction bases left unmatched: 13. Per germline, CDR1 SGHNT and CDR2 YENEEA. Treatment indicated: preoperative locoregional IRX-2 cytokine immunotherapy. Preoperative locoregional IRX-2 cytokine immunotherapy was tested in the phase Ib source study. Assay used: immunoSEQ multiplex PCR; TCRdb lists only in-frame clones, some missing. Of about 98,000 clones listed, 86% are singletons. This TCR derives from a human donor with breast cancer. The chain recombines TRBV11-3 with TRBJ2-1, with 8 bases identical to TRBD2. The input for sequencing was tumor tissue, taken after IRX-2 immunotherapy. The CDR3 bases are TGTGCCAGCAGCTCTATACCGGGACTAGGGGTCCACAATGAGCAGTTCTTC. Its translation: CASSSIPGLGVHNEQFF. Supplemented by reference TRBV11-3 and TRBJ2-1, the full variable domain reads EAGVVQSPRYKIIEKKQPVAFWCNPISGHNTLYWYLQNLGQGPELLIRYENEEAVDDSQLPKDRFSAERLKGVDSTLKIQPAELGDSAVYLCASSSIPGLGVHNEQFFGPGTRLTVL.